The entry below gives a single TCR beta chain sequence along with its context. The antigen is not known. The sample belongs to a study of cytomegalovirus exposure and HLA in healthy donors. Across the study: Researchers previously reported finding about 110 million unique TCR beta sequences from about 170 million T cells. HLA-typed donors were the source of about 85 million unique TCRs, which an early data release held.

Trimming removed 2 bases from V and 7 bases from J, with 20 bases in between. The CDR3 covers 17 residues. Germline CDR1 reads PRHDT; CDR2 reads FYEKMQ (reference sequence). The PCR made use of 60 Vbeta and 13 Jbeta primers. Some clones are missing from TCRdb's copy, which holds only in-frame ones; the method was immunoSEQ multiplex PCR. Its listing shows about 140,000 clones. Study-wide results and limits: CMV serostatus stood as the only immune exposure information on hand. A later analysis showed that HLA-associated TCR beta chains had undergone more clonal expansion than equally common others.

The specimen was PBMCs. This receptor was obtained from a man aged 35 to 55 in good health and CMV-seronegative. The chain joins TRBV13 to TRBJ1-4; D is perhaps TRBD1 (6 bases). Here the CDR3 reads CASSLKGHRPEGEKLFF. The CDR3 DNA reads as TGTGCCAGCAGCTTAAAGGGACATCGTCCCGAGGGTGAAAAACTGTTTTTT. Full variable domain (remainder filled in from reference TRBV13 and TRBJ1-4): AAGVIQSPRHLIKEKRETATLKCYPIPRHDTVYWYQQGPGQDPQFLISFYEKMQSDKGSIPDRFSAQQFSDYHSELNMSSLELGDSALYFCASSLKGHRPEGEKLFFGSGTQLSVL.